This T cell receptor (beta chain) appears in the sequencing data of a study of shared clonotypes between healthy human individuals. Study-level results: Relative to memory subsets, naive subsets generally showed larger estimated richness. In several donors, 4.5% to 5.5% of naive CD4 clonotypes appeared in common.

For this clone: What it binds is not known.

The CDR3 loop spans 13 amino acids. With 0 bases removed from V and 8 bases from J, the gap between germline ends came to 11 bases. CDR1 SGHRS and CDR2 YFSETQ come from the germline V gene. Sequenced by immunoSEQ multiplex PCR; TCRdb stores in-frame clones only, minus some. This table has some 2,000,000 clones, 85% to 95% appearing once. The chain couples TRBV5-1 to TRBJ1-2; D is unresolved. The TCR comes from a man aged 18 to 29 in good health. The sequenced material came from naive CD4+ T cells sorted from blood. The subset here: CD45RA+ positively selected. In nucleotides, the CDR3 is TGCGCCAGCAGCTTGGAACTAGGTTTAGGCTACACCTTC. Translation: CASSLELGLGYTF.